The clone carrying this TCR beta chain has only a few counts. The method was immunoSEQ multiplex PCR; TCRdb's version includes in-frame clones alone and lacks a portion of them. Of 310,000 or so clones listed, about nine tenths were seen once; the top ten hold more than 7.5%. This record belongs to a study of blood T cell repertoires in COVID-19. Germline V gene data show CDR1 as SGHDT and CDR2 as YYEEEE. This CDR3 is 15 amino acids long. The ends were cut back, 4 bases at V and 6 bases at J, with 19 bases in the middle. The TCR originated in a man aged 25 to 45 with COVID-19, enrolled during active disease. The rearrangement joins TRBV5-6 to TRBJ1-2; D possibly corresponds to TRBD1 (6 bases). Sequenced input: peripheral blood. In DNA form, the CDR3 reads TGTGCCAGCAGCCAATTCTCCCGGGGGGCTAATGGCTACACCTTC. Translating gives CASSQFSRGANGYTF. The full variable domain, in which reference TRBV5-6 and TRBJ1-2 provide the parts outside the CDR3, is DAGVTQSPTHLIKTRGQQVTLRCSPKSGHDTVSWYQQALGQGPQFIFQYYEEEERQRGNFPDRFSGHQFPNYSSELNVNALLLGDSALYLCASSQFSRGANGYTFGSGTRLTVV.